This passage covers 8 T cell receptor beta chains from one sample sequenced in a study of beta chain features in type 1 diabetes. The study reverse transcribed the entire isolated RNA, so it sequenced expressed TCRB transcripts. Data came from immunoSEQ multiplex PCR; TCRdb stores just in-frame clones and leaves some out. The sample yields 220,000 or so clones, roughly 70% seen once. The material sequenced was naive CD4+ T cells from blood. All receptors derive from a man aged 25 to 40 in good health.

The V call is TRBV30, the J call TRBJ1-1; D call uncertain. There are 13 residues in the CDR3. Germline CDR1 is GTSNPN and CDR2 is SVGIG (reference sequence). Trimming removed 0 bases at V and 5 bases at J, with 10 bases between. This chain's CDR3 is CAWSVGQRTEAFF. CDR3 sequence (DNA): TGTGCCTGGAGTGTCGGGCAGAGGACTGAAGCTTTCTTT.

The chain joins TRBV7-6 to TRBJ2-1, with D perhaps TRBD1 (7 bases). CDR1 and CDR2 from the germline V gene are SGHVS and FNYEAQ. The CDR3 spans 17 residues. Trimming removed 2 bases from V and 10 bases from J, with 24 bases in between. The CDR3 coding sequence is TGTGCCAGCAGCTTAACTGGAGGGGGCGGGCCACCCGTGGAGCAGTTCTTC. This sequence encodes CASSLTGGGGPPVEQFF.

Note on this clone: The sample carries other DNA sequences with the same CDR3. The rearrangement uses TRBV30 and TRBJ2-1; D gene ambiguous. Looked up from germline, CDR1 is GTSNPN and CDR2 is SVGIG (reference sequence). V was clipped by 4 bases and J by 4 bases, with 5 bases between them. This CDR3 contains 11 residues. The CDR3 region is CAWIGYNEQFF. The CDR3 DNA sequence: TGTGCCTGGATTGGGTACAATGAGCAGTTCTTC.

This rearrangement joins TRBV19 to TRBJ2-6; a possible D gene is TRBD2 (5 bases). V was cut by 4 bases and J by 0 bases, with 22 bases left in between. Germline loops: CDR1 LNHDA, CDR2 SQIVND (reference sequence). The CDR3 has 20 residues. The CDR3 is CASSTPPGLQYISGANVLTF. CDR3 in DNA: TGTGCCAGTAGTACCCCACCGGGGTTGCAGTACATCTCTGGGGCCAACGTCCTGACTTTC. The full variable domain, with the rest looked up from reference TRBV19 and TRBJ2-6, is DGGITQSPKYLFRKEGQNVTLSCEQNLNHDAMYWYRQDPGQGLRLIYYSQIVNDFQKGDIAEGYSVSREKKESFPLTVTSAQKNPTAFYLCASSTPPGLQYISGANVLTFGAGSRLTVL.

This chain uses TRBV2 with TRBJ2-3; D possibly corresponds to TRBD1 (6 bases). CDR3 length: 11 residues. The ends were cut back, 10 bases at V and 6 bases at J, with 11 bases in the middle. CDR1 SNHLY and CDR2 FYNNEI come from the germline V gene. CDR3 protein: CATNRGDTQYF. The DNA of the CDR3 is TGTGCCACCAATAGGGGGGATACGCAGTATTTT.

CDR3: CATSKYEGAGTSGIRQYF. In DNA form, the CDR3 reads TGTGCCACCAGCAAATACGAGGGCGCCGGGACTAGCGGGATTAGGCAGTACTTC. The chain is built from TRBV15 and TRBJ2-7; 13 positions match TRBD2. The CDR3 has 18 amino acids. Unmatched junction bases numbered 18, after V lost 4 bases and J lost 9 bases. Germline lookup yields CDR1 LNHNV and CDR2 YYDKDF (reference sequence).

The rearrangement joins TRBV30 to TRBJ2-6; D ambiguous. Germline assignment: CDR1 GTSNPN and CDR2 SVGIG (reference sequence). Between the trimmed V and J ends, which lost 0 bases and 0 bases, there was a span of 15 bases. This CDR3 spans 18 amino acids. The CDR3 loop reads CAWSVSALYNSGANVLTF. DNA for the CDR3: TGTGCCTGGAGTGTTTCGGCTCTCTACAACTCTGGGGCCAACGTCCTGACTTTC.

A single count supports this clone. The chain links TRBV1 to TRBJ2-7; the D call in the table, TRBD1, was not verified against the DNA. TRBV1 is given as a pseudogene. The CDR3 is 18 residues long. CDR3 residues: CTSSQPPETDRATYEQYF. CDR3 in DNA: TGCACCAGCAGCCAACCCCCTGAAACGGACAGAGCCACCTACGAGCAGTACTTC.